One sample yielded the 7 T cell receptor beta chains listed below, sequenced in a study of T cells and copy number aberrations in small-cell lung cancer. The table came from immunoSEQ multiplex PCR; TCRdb's copy has only in-frame clones and leaves some out. The sample has about 6,600 clones; roughly 76% are singletons. Sequencing input: normal tissue next to the tumor. Source of these receptors: a woman between 65 and 79 years old with small cell lung cancer. Some clones in this sample may be carry-over from other donors' samples.

Notes on this clone: Other nucleotide sequences from this sample produce the same CDR3. The chain recombines TRBV15 with TRBJ2-3; D is perhaps TRBD1 or TRBD2 (6 bases each). CDR1 and CDR2 from the germline V gene are LNHNV and YYDKDF (reference sequence). The V end was cut by 1 base, the J end by 3 bases, with 11 bases between. The CDR3 consists of 15 residues. The CDR3 DNA reads TGTGCCACCAGCAGAGGGGGGGCAGTGACAGATACGCAGTATTTT. Its translation: CATSRGGAVTDTQYF.

CDR3 sequence (DNA): TGTGCCAGCAGCCCCGGGACTAGGGTCGATGAGCAGTTCTTC. It yields the protein CASSPGTRVDEQFF. V gene TRBV7-9 combines with J gene TRBJ2-1, with TRBD2 matching over 8 bases. Germline CDR1 SEHNR, CDR2 FQNEAQ (reference sequence). The length of the CDR3 is 14 residues. Germline trimming cut 5 bases from V and 8 bases from J; bases unmatched to any gene: 8.

The chain links TRBV19 to TRBJ1-1; a weak D match, TRBD1 (5 bases). The ends were cut back, 3 bases at V and 1 base at J, with 12 bases in the middle. Per the germline V gene, CDR1 is LNHDA and CDR2 is SQIVND (reference sequence). This CDR3 contains 15 residues. CDR3 coding DNA: TGTGCCAGTAGTATGAGGACATCCCAGAACACTGAAGCTTTCTTT. Translation: CASSMRTSQNTEAFF.

This chain joins TRBV19 and TRBJ1-5; D is undetermined. V lost 4 bases and J 0 bases, leaving 7 bases between the germline ends. The CDR3 has 14 residues. Germline loops: CDR1 LNHDA, CDR2 SQIVND (reference sequence). The CDR3 loop reads CASSKQNSNQPQHF. The CDR3 region has the DNA TGTGCCAGTAGTAAACAGAATAGCAATCAGCCCCAGCATTTT.

This chain links TRBV4-2 with TRBJ2-1, with D perhaps TRBD2 (5 bases). Germline CDR1 and CDR2: LGHNA and YNFKEQ. The CDR3 runs to 14 residues. V lost 3 bases to trimming and J lost 7 bases, with 13 bases between them. CDR3: CASSQYSEGNEQFF. As DNA, the CDR3 is TGTGCCAGCAGCCAGTATAGCGAGGGAAATGAGCAGTTCTTC.

Points on this clone: The same CDR3 can be traced to other DNA sequences in this sample. This chain links TRBV27 with TRBJ2-7; 7 bases are a match to TRBD1. CDR1 and CDR2 from the germline V gene are MNHEY and SMNVEV (reference sequence). The V gene end was trimmed by 3 bases and the J gene end by 4 bases; junction bases not matched to a gene: 3. CDR3 length: 13 residues. The CDR3 DNA reads as TGTGCCAGCAGTTTGGGACAGAGTTACGAGCAGTACTTC. Amino acids: CASSLGQSYEQYF.

V is TRBV11-2 and J is TRBJ2-3, with 8 nucleotides matching TRBD1. J lost 3 bases, V lost 5 bases, and 1 base had no gene match. The CDR3 has 13 amino acids. Germline V gene data show CDR1 as SGHAT and CDR2 as FQNNGV. In DNA, the CDR3 is TGTGCCAGCAGCCGGACAGGGACAGATACGCAGTATTTT. Amino acids: CASSRTGTDTQYF.